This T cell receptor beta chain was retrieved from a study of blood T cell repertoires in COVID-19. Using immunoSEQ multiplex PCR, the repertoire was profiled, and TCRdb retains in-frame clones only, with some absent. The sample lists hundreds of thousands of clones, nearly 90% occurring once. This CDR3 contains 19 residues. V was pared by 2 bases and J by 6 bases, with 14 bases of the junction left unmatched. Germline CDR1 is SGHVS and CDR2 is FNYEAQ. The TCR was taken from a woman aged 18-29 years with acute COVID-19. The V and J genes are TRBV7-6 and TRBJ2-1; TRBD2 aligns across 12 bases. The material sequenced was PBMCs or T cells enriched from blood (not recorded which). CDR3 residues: CASSLRGPASGRAGNEQFF. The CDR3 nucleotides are TGTGCCAGCAGCTTAAGGGGGCCGGCTAGCGGGAGGGCGGGCAATGAGCAGTTCTTC.